The 23 T cell receptor beta chains given below trace back to one sample, sequenced in a study of molecular identifiers for immune sequencing clone quantification. TCRdb reprocessed the PCR reads with MiXCR, giving one entry per CDR3 protein. Of 300,000 to 400,000 distinct CDR3 sequences in the sample, about 22% are singletons; the top ten hold around 0.76%. Specimen: naive CD8+ T cells from blood, with Jurkat cell RNA spiked in. Regarding subset: FACS-sorted CD8+CD4-CCR7+CD45RA+ naive T cells. The origin of the receptors is a human donor in good health. Some libraries in this study had Jurkat cell RNA spiked in.

A word on this clonotype: At one end the junction does not follow the germline gene, possibly because of a read error. The chain couples TRBV3-1 to TRBJ2-3; D remains unclear. Germline CDR1 is LGHDT and CDR2 is YNNKEL (reference sequence). The CDR3 has 16 amino acids. CDR3 in amino acids: CANSQDFGRTTDTQYF. In DNA, the CDR3 is TGTGCCAACAGCCAAGATTTCGGACGGACCACAGATACGCAGTATTTT.

This rearrangement joins TRBV20-1 to TRBJ2-7; D is ambiguous. The CDR3 covers 11 residues. Trimming pared 3 bases from V and 6 bases from J, leaving 9 bases between. Germline V CDR1 and CDR2: DFQATT, SNEGSKA (reference sequence). Here the CDR3 reads CSAREGFEQYF. CDR3 DNA: TGCAGTGCTAGGGAAGGGTTCGAGCAGTACTTC.

This clonotype was counted at least ten times. This chain joins TRBV2 and TRBJ2-6, with 7 bases aligning to TRBD1. Germline V gene data show CDR1 as SNHLY and CDR2 as FYNNEI. The CDR3 spans 18 residues. The J segment lost 1 base and the V segment lost 6 bases, leaving 12 bases of the junction unmatched. The CDR3 region is CASRWSGTAPSGANVLTF. CDR3 coding DNA: TGTGCCAGCAGGTGGTCAGGGACAGCCCCTTCTGGGGCCAACGTCCTGACTTTC.

In its sample, this clonotype was seen a few times. The CDR3 is CSARDPGLAGPYEQYF. The CDR3, as DNA: TGCAGTGCTAGAGATCCCGGACTAGCGGGTCCCTACGAGCAGTACTTC. J is TRBJ2-7 and V is TRBV20-1, with TRBD2 matching over 11 bases. Germline V CDR1 and CDR2: DFQATT, SNEGSKA (reference sequence). The CDR3 is made up of 16 amino acids. With 0 bases clipped from V and 2 bases from J, the junction kept 6 bases outside the gene matches.

This clonotype was seen ten or more times. This chain joins TRBV4-3 and TRBJ2-7; 10 nucleotides agree with TRBD1. This CDR3 is built from 15 residues. V dropped 4 bases and J dropped 6; count of bases not matched to a gene: 9. Germline loops: CDR1 LGHNA, CDR2 YSLEER. This CDR3 is CASSPMDRGAGEQYF. DNA of the CDR3: TGCGCCAGCAGCCCCATGGACAGGGGGGCGGGCGAGCAGTACTTC.

This clonotype was seen a few times. This sequence joins TRBV20-1 and TRBJ2-7, with D perhaps matching TRBD2 (6 bases). Germline lookup yields CDR1 DFQATT and CDR2 SNEGSKA (reference sequence). V lost 3 bases and J lost 2, with 20 bases in between. The CDR3 spans 16 residues. The CDR3 sequence is CSARASGTAVPYEQYF. CDR3 nucleotides: TGCAGTGCTAGGGCTTCCGGGACTGCAGTCCCCTACGAGCAGTACTTC.

The genes are TRBV4-3 and TRBJ1-1; no clear D gene. The CDR3 extends over 14 amino acids. Trimming left V 0 bases short and J 1 base short, with 6 bases between. The germline V gene has CDR1 LGHNA and CDR2 YSLEER. The CDR3 here is CASSQDYPNTEAFF. The CDR3 bases are TGCGCCAGCAGCCAAGATTACCCGAACACTGAAGCTTTCTTT.

This clonotype was counted many times. V gene TRBV29-1 combines with J gene TRBJ2-3, with 8 bases lining up with TRBD2. The CDR3 covers 16 residues. J was trimmed by 7 bases and V by 2 bases; bases with no gene match: 14. Germline V gives CDR1 SQVTM, CDR2 ANQGSEA. The CDR3 protein is CSVEKWVGGAVYTQYF. CDR3 nucleotide sequence: TGCAGCGTTGAAAAGTGGGTCGGGGGGGCCGTGTATACGCAGTATTTT.

This clonotype was counted between two and nine times. This chain links TRBV4-3 with TRBJ1-1, with no clear D. V shed 4 bases and J shed 0 bases, with 12 bases lying between them. Germline CDR1 reads LGHNA; CDR2 reads YSLEER. This CDR3 comprises 15 residues. CDR3 sequence: CASSLSEELNTEAFF. The CDR3 DNA reads as TGCGCCAGCAGCCTTTCGGAGGAATTGAACACTGAAGCTTTCTTT.

The sample holds many counts of this clonotype. The CDR3 spells CASSLDLVGNSNQPQHF. The CDR3 bases are TGTGCCAGCAGCTTAGATTTGGTAGGAAATAGCAATCAGCCCCAGCATTTT. The chain employs TRBV7-9 and TRBJ1-5; D is uncertain. The V gene lost 1 base and the J gene lost 0 bases, with 13 bases spanning the gap. The CDR3 has 17 amino acids. CDR1 and CDR2 (germline): SEHNR, FQNEAQ (reference sequence).

A few counts support this clonotype. The genes are TRBV5-4 and TRBJ2-3; either TRBD1 or TRBD2 may fit D (5 bases each). From germline, CDR1 is SGHNT and CDR2 YYREEE (reference sequence). V lost 2 bases and J 2 bases, leaving 12 bases between the germline ends. This CDR3 contains 15 residues. CDR3 nucleotides: TGTGCCAGCAGCTTTGGGGCTAGCCACACAGATACGCAGTATTTT. It specifies CASSFGASHTDTQYF. Full variable domain (rest looked up from reference TRBV5-4 and TRBJ2-3): ETGVTQSPTHLIKTRGQQVTLRCSSQSGHNTVSWYQQALGQGPQFIFQYYREEENGRGNFPPRFSGLQFPNYSSELNVNALELDDSALYLCASSFGASHTDTQYFGPGTRLTVL.

The chain employs TRBV12-3 or TRBV12-4 and TRBJ1-5; D not certain. This CDR3 is built from 13 residues. The V end lost 5 bases, the J end lost 0 bases, and 5 bases lay between the germline ends. The CDR3 nucleotides are TGTGCCAGCAGTCAGTATAGCAATCAGCCCCAGCATTTT. This encodes CASSQYSNQPQHF.

This clonotype occurred many times. The CDR3 region has the DNA TGTGCCCTCAGAAAGGGGACGGTGAACACTGAAGCTTTCTTT. It codes for CALRKGTVNTEAFF. The rearrangement uses TRBV12-3 or TRBV12-4 and TRBJ1-1; the D gene is possibly TRBD1 (5 bases). The CDR3 has 14 amino acids. V was cut by 11 bases and J by 0 bases, with 16 bases left in between.

In regard to this clonotype: A read error is possible here, since a much larger clone lies one base away. The chain has TRBV28 and TRBJ2-3, with 9 positions matching TRBD1. Germline V gene lookup returns CDR1 MDHEN and CDR2 SYDVKM. The length of the CDR3 is 15 residues. CDR3 residues: CGSRLEGQGIDTQYF. CDR3 DNA: TGTGGCAGCAGACTAGAGGGACAGGGAATAGATACGCAGTATTTT.

The genes are TRBV4-3 and TRBJ2-3; the D gene is possibly TRBD1 (6 bases). The CDR3 is 18 amino acids. The V gene's germline CDR1 is LGHNA and CDR2 YSLEER. Trimming took 0 bases from V and 0 from J, leaving 16 bases between them. In DNA form, the CDR3 reads TGCGCCAGCAGCCAAGAGGGGGCAGGGCCCCTTAGCACAGATACGCAGTATTTT. This translates into CASSQEGAGPLSTDTQYF.

This clonotype was observed many times. J is TRBJ2-2 and V is TRBV4-1; the match to TRBD1 covers 9 bases. With V trimmed by 3 bases and J by 0 bases, 5 bases remained unmatched. Germline CDR1 reads MGHRA; CDR2 reads YSYEKL. The CDR3 contains 17 residues. CDR3 amino acids: CASSQVRTGANTGELFF. The CDR3 DNA follows: TGCGCCAGCAGCCAGGTTCGGACAGGGGCGAACACCGGGGAGCTGTTTTTT.

A single count supports this clonotype. This sequence joins TRBV6-2 or TRBV6-3 and TRBJ2-7, with 11 bases lining up with TRBD2. The germline V gene encodes CDR1 MNHEY and CDR2 SVGEGT. The CDR3 is made up of 19 amino acids. The junction had 17 bases not matched to a gene; V was cut back by 0 bases and J by 7 bases. CDR3 in DNA: TGTGCCAGCAGTTACTCGACGCGGATCATAGCGGGGGGGCCTCGGGAGCAGTACTTC. It codes for CASSYSTRIIAGGPREQYF.

This clonotype came up a few times. This chain connects TRBV19 to TRBJ2-6, with 10 bases fitting TRBD1. This CDR3 is 17 amino acids long. CDR1 LNHDA and CDR2 SQIVND come from the germline V gene (reference sequence). V lost 8 bases and J lost 2; bases outside the gene matches: 9. CDR3 bases: TGTGCCAGTGGTCGTGGGACAGGGGTCCCTGGGGCCAACGTCCTGACTTTC. This sequence encodes CASGRGTGVPGANVLTF.

This clonotype occurred a few times. The rearrangement links TRBV7-9 to TRBJ2-7; D may be TRBD1 (9 bases). Germline-derived CDR1 and CDR2 are SEHNR and FQNEAQ (reference sequence). The CDR3 extends over 15 amino acids. V gave up 7 bases and J gave up 5 bases, with 21 bases separating them. The CDR3: CASTPGGDRAHEQYF. The CDR3 DNA follows: TGTGCCAGCACCCCCGGGGGGGACAGGGCCCACGAGCAGTACTTC. Complete variable domain (other parts from reference TRBV7-9 and TRBJ2-7): DTGVSQNPRHKITKRGQNVTFRCDPISEHNRLYWYRQTLGQGPEFLTYFQNEAQLEKSRLLSDRFSAERPKGSFSTLEIQRTEQGDSAMYLCASTPGGDRAHEQYFGPGTRLTVT.

The rearrangement joins TRBV29-1 to TRBJ1-1, with D tentatively TRBD1 (5 bases). V lost 1 base, J lost 0 bases, and 12 bases lay in between. Per the germline V gene, CDR1 is SQVTM and CDR2 is ANQGSEA. The CDR3 contains 15 residues. CDR3 loop: CSVEGGTSMNTEAFF. CDR3 DNA sequence: TGCAGCGTTGAAGGGGGGACCTCCATGAACACTGAAGCTTTCTTT.

As concerns this clonotype: This sequence may be a read error, since a much larger clone differs from it by one base. The J gene is TRBJ2-7, the V gene TRBV9, with 9 bases identical to TRBD1. V shed 4 bases, J shed 6 bases, and the junction held 8 bases outside the gene matches. This CDR3 has 14 amino acids. Germline CDR1 reads SGDLS; CDR2 reads YYNGEE. CDR3 sequence: CASSPRDRAFEQYF. CDR3 sequence (DNA): TGTGCCAGCAGCCCCCGGGACAGGGCCTTCGAGCAGTACTTC.

A word on this clonotype: An end of the junction does not agree with germline; a read error may underlie this. The chain combines TRBV12-3 or TRBV12-4 with TRBJ2-5; D might be TRBD1 (5 bases). The CDR3 has 16 amino acids. The CDR3 nucleotides are TGTGCCGGCAGTTTGATGGAAGGGGCAGACCAAGAGACCCAGTACTTC. Translation: CAGSLMEGADQETQYF.

Comments on this clonotype: Just one base apart from a much larger clone, this may be a read error. The chain employs TRBV7-8 and TRBJ1-1, with D possibly matching TRBD1 (5 bases). The V gene lost 4 bases and the J gene lost 2 bases, with 14 bases spanning the gap. The CDR3 has 15 amino acids. CDR1 is SGHVS and CDR2 is FQNEAQ in the germline V gene. CDR3 sequence: CASSSRPWGNTEAFF. The CDR3 coding sequence is TGTGCCAGCAGCTCTCGGCCCTGGGGCAACACTGAAGCTTTCTTT.